This TCR beta chain was captured by sequencing in a study of blood T cell repertoires in COVID-19 (TCRdb year 2020). At the level of the whole study: Samples from collaborators originated in the United States, Italy and Spain and spanned both the acute and convalescent phases of COVID-19. The prospective study material was composed of cDNA or gDNA derived from T cells, B-cell-depleted T cells, or PBMCs. The dataset comprised deeply sampled blood TCRbeta repertoires from subjects exposed to, actively infected with, or recovered from COVID-19. A freely available public database, intended as a resource for researchers studying the immune response to SARS-CoV-2, is where the repertoires were released. The samples were drawn from two sources: the first 160 participants of the ongoing ImmuneRACE study, and about 1,300 subjects contributed by 6 global collaborators. Sample metadata almost always included a de-identified subject ID, COVID-19 status, age in years and sex. HLA class I and class II types, where available, came from metadata supplied by the sample provider rather than from assay-based typing.

What the research found in general, with its limitations: The quantity of clinical and demographic metadata differed by source and by participant and was supplied without curation.

The immunoSEQ Assay, a bias-controlled multiplex PCR, was used to amplify TCRbeta CDR3 regions from genomic DNA. As for how the authors treated the data: Within the assay, amplification of reference gene primers was used to estimate how many nucleated cells each sample contained. Sequence reads were collapsed and filtered to measure the absolute abundance of every unique TCRbeta CDR3 rearrangement. For each sample, productive Simpson clonality was calculated as the square root of Simpson's diversity index across productive rearrangements. TCRdb took this table from immuneACCESS and kept in-frame rearrangements with V and J called. Such tables lack part of the clones; where checked against another copy, unresolved V genes explain under half of the gap, and the rest is unexplained. The D gene and trimming were derived from the DNA, and the V and J assignments and clone size from that table. The sample data list about 140,000 clones, and 85% to 90% of these were observed just once. About 1.5% of the sample belongs to the ten largest clones.

Whole blood was collected in K2EDTA tubes by collaborating institutions according to the institutions' own protocols. For TCRbeta analysis, collaborators shipped samples in one of three forms: frozen whole blood, isolated PBMCs, or DNA extracted from either of those sample types. In the case of this clone: Its antigen remains undetermined. Base-call qualities are not available, and no considerably larger clone is one nucleotide away.

The sequence derives from a woman aged 60-75 years with acute or convalescent COVID-19. The sample was peripheral blood.

The DNA sequence is TGTGCCAGTAGTATAGTGGACAGCTACGAGCAGTACTTC. Protein translation: CASSIVDSYEQYF. Rearrangement joined TRBV19 to TRBJ2-7; a weak D assignment points to TRBD1 (6 bases agree). The germline V gene (reference sequence) specifies LNHDA as CDR1 and SQIVND as CDR2. Taken from cysteine to phenylalanine, the CDR3 has 13 residues. Only the CDR3 region is kept as DNA, spanning 39 bases read in frame from base 1. The trim is 1 base for V and 3 bases for J, with a gap of 7 bases between the germline ends.